Given below is one T cell receptor beta chain in context. Antigen unknown. The J segment lost 6 bases and the V segment lost 8 bases, leaving 9 bases of the junction unmatched. Germline CDR1 is SNHLY and CDR2 is FYNNEI. This CDR3 is built from 14 residues. Healthy donors had no documented immune events, such as infections, while sampled. The table came from immunoSEQ multiplex PCR; TCRdb's copy has only in-frame clones and leaves some out. The table includes 95,000 to 100,000 clones, roughly 89% detected once. These data belong to a study of identifying expanded T cells in peripheral blood. Broader study findings: Roughly 1.2 clones differed between technical replicates, versus approximately 17 and 20 over time. Clone count variance between roughly 2-week samples rose with total template count.

Source material: blood. The TCR was taken from a person aged 18 to 69 in good health. This sequence joins TRBV2 and TRBJ2-3; 9 nucleotides agree with TRBD2. CDR3: CASGVSGGRDTQYF. The CDR3 coding sequence is TGTGCCAGCGGAGTTAGCGGGGGAAGGGATACGCAGTATTTT.